The rows below give T cell receptor beta chains drawn from one sample of a study of monozygotic twins with cystic fibrosis. Profiling relied on immunoSEQ multiplex PCR, and the TCRdb table lists in-frame clones only, not all of them. Altogether about 36,000 clones are present, 85% to 95% being singletons, with the ten largest covering 0.15% to 0.2%. Sequencing was done on a sample of blood. These TCRs come from a boy aged 2 to 10 with cystic fibrosis. Both conserved end residues are part of each CDR3. D genes are given only for firm matches. Expanded clones are given a class, and other clones once, few, many or no size at all.

15	NA	TRBV7-3	NA	TRBJ1-2	TGTGCCAGCAGCTTAATCGGGCGGGCAGGGAATGGCTACACCTTC	CASSLIGRAGNGYTF
14	NA	TRBV5-4	NA	TRBJ2-7	TGTGCCAGCAGCTTGGGAGGGCCTTCCTACGAGCAGTACTTC	CASSLGGPSYEQYF
16	TRBD1	TRBV15	NA	TRBJ2-5	TGTGCCACCAGCAGAGAAGGGACAGGGGGCCGAGAGACCCAGTACTTC	CATSREGTGGRETQYF
13	NA	TRBV10-3	NA	TRBJ2-3	TGTGCCATCAGTGTTTCTCTCACAGATACGCAGTATTTT	CAISVSLTDTQYF
16	NA	TRBV6-5	NA	TRBJ1-2	TGTGCCAGCAGTTACTCTATCGTGAGGGGGAACTATGGCTACACCTTC	CASSYSIVRGNYGYTF
14	TRBD2	TRBV4-2	NA	TRBJ2-5	TGTGCCAGCAGCCTTGGACTAGCGTGGGAGACCCAGTACTTC	CASSLGLAWETQYF
14	TRBD1	TRBV2	once	TRBJ1-1	TGTGCCAGCAGAACCGGGACAGTGAACACTGAAGCTTTCTTT	CASRTGTVNTEAFF
13	TRBD1	TRBV4-2	NA	TRBJ2-7	TGTGCCAGCAGCGGGACAGACGCCTACGAGCAGTACTTC	CASSGTDAYEQYF
16	TRBD2	TRBV5-1	NA	TRBJ2-1	TGCGCCAGCAGCTATACTAGCGGGGTCCCCTACAATGAGCAGTTCTTC	CASSYTSGVPYNEQFF
14	NA	TRBV7-8	NA	TRBJ1-4	TGTGCCAGCAGCCAAGGCGGGGTACAAGAAAAACTGTTTTTT	CASSQGGVQEKLFF
13	NA	TRBV4-3	NA	TRBJ1-1	TGCGCCAGCAGCCAAGTGGAGAACACTGAAGCTTTCTTT	CASSQVENTEAFF
15	NA	TRBV21-1	NA	TRBJ2-5	TGTGCCAGCAGCAAAGAAAAGCGGGGTTGGGAGACCCAGTACTTC	CASSKEKRGWETQYF
15	NA	TRBV7-2	NA	TRBJ1-5	TGTGCCAGCAGCTTAGAGGGCAGGGCGGGTCAGCCCCAGCATTTT	CASSLEGRAGQPQHF
15	NA	TRBV5-4	NA	TRBJ1-1	TGTGCCAGCAGCCCAGACCCGCTGGGGAACACTGAAGCTTTCTTT	CASSPDPLGNTEAFF
19	TRBD1	TRBV12-5	once	TRBJ2-2	TGTGCTAGTGCCCGGGAGCTAGGGAGGACAGGGCCGAACACCGGGGAGCTGTTTTTT	CASARELGRTGPNTGELFF
14	TRBD1	TRBV4-2	NA	TRBJ2-7	TGTGCCAGCAGCCAACTTACAGGGGACTACGAGCAGTACTTC	CASSQLTGDYEQYF
15	NA	TRBV5-4	NA	TRBJ2-2	TGTGCCAGCAGCTTGGCCCGGGGGTACACCGGGGAGCTGTTTTTT	CASSLARGYTGELFF
16	NA	TRBV4-3	NA	TRBJ2-4	TGCGCCAGCAGCCAAGAAGTGAACCACGCCAAAAACATTCAGTACTTC	CASSQEVNHAKNIQYF
15	NA	TRBV18	NA	TRBJ1-5	TGTGCCAGCTCACCACCAGGGAAATCAAATCAGCCCCAGCATTTT	CASSPPGKSNQPQHF
13	NA	TRBV6-1	once	TRBJ2-5	TGTGCCAGCCTCCGAACGGTACAAGAGACCCAGTACTTC	CASLRTVQETQYF
14	TRBD2	TRBV6-5	NA	TRBJ2-2	TGTGCCACGATTAGCGGGGGCAACACCGGGGAGCTGTTTTTT	CATISGGNTGELFF
13	NA	TRBV6-5	NA	TRBJ2-7	TGTGCCAGCAGTGTCGGGGGAACCTACGAGCAGTACTTC	CASSVGGTYEQYF
12	NA	TRBV4-1	NA	TRBJ2-1	TGCGCCAGCAGCCAAGGTCCCAATGAGCAGTTCTTC	CASSQGPNEQFF
16	TRBD2	TRBV2	once	TRBJ2-5	TGTGCCAGCAGTGAGCGACTAGCGGGGGCGCAAGAGACCCAGTACTTC	CASSERLAGAQETQYF
15	TRBD2	TRBV9	NA	TRBJ2-2	TGTGCCAGCAGCGCCAGCGGGGGGGCTGTCGGGGAGCTGTTTTTT	CASSASGGAVGELFF
14	NA	TRBV6-6	once	TRBJ2-1	TGTGCCAGCAGTTACGACCCCAATGACAATGAGCAGTTCTTC	CASSYDPNDNEQFF
14	NA	TRBV27	NA	TRBJ2-7	TGTGCCAGCAGTCTCGGAGGGGATTCTTACGAGCAGTACTTC	CASSLGGDSYEQYF
13	NA	TRBV10-3	NA	TRBJ1-2	TGTGCCATCAGTGAGTCAGCAGGGGACGGCTACACCTTC	CAISESAGDGYTF
12	NA	TRBV6-6	NA	TRBJ1-2	TGTGCCAGCCTAAAGGGGGGAGGTGGCTACACCTTC	CASLKGGGGYTF
15	NA	TRBV6-5	NA	TRBJ1-6	TGTGCCACCCTAGTTGGGGACTTTAGCAATTCACCCCTCCACTTT	CATLVGDFSNSPLHF
13	NA	TRBV6-5	NA	TRBJ2-7	TGTGCCAGCAGTTTCTCCCCGAGGTACGAGCAGTACTTC	CASSFSPRYEQYF
15	NA	TRBV6-5	NA	TRBJ1-5	TGTGCCAGCAGTTACTCGGCCGTAAAAAATCAGCCCCAGCATTTT	CASSYSAVKNQPQHF
15	TRBD1	TRBV27	NA	TRBJ2-5	TGTGCCAGCAGTTTACGGAGACAGGGGTCGGAGACCCAGTACTTC	CASSLRRQGSETQYF
15	TRBD2	TRBV7-2	once	TRBJ2-7	TGTGCCAGCAGCCCGGGATGGGGGGGAAGCTACGAGCAGTACTTC	CASSPGWGGSYEQYF
16	TRBD2	TRBV7-2	NA	TRBJ2-3	TGTGCCAGCAGCCAGGCGACTAGCGGGGGTACAGATACGCAGTATTTT	CASSQATSGGTDTQYF
16	NA	TRBV7-9	NA	TRBJ1-6	TGTGCCAGCAGGGAGGACGGAAGCTCCTATAATTCACCCCTCCACTTT	CASREDGSSYNSPLHF
15	NA	TRBV19	NA	TRBJ1-5	TGTGCCAGTAGTATACGGGTCGGTGAGGGTCAGCCCCAGCATTTT	CASSIRVGEGQPQHF
16	NA	TRBV5-8	once	TRBJ2-3	TGTGCCAGCAGTCCCCGACTAACTCCTAGCACAGATACGCAGTATTTT	CASSPRLTPSTDTQYF
14	NA	TRBV5-6	NA	TRBJ2-2	TGTGCCAGCAGCCATTCACCGGGGGCCGGGGAGCTGTTTTTT	CASSHSPGAGELFF
13	TRBD1	TRBV27	NA	TRBJ1-6	TGTGCCAGCAACAGGGGCCCAAATTCACCCCTCCACTTT	CASNRGPNSPLHF
14	TRBD2	TRBV9	NA	TRBJ2-5	TGTGCCAGCAGCGTAGTTGCGGGGGTGGAGACCCAGTACTTC	CASSVVAGVETQYF
12	NA	TRBV7-9	NA	TRBJ1-4	TGTGCCAGCACCCAGGGTGATGAAAAACTGTTTTTT	CASTQGDEKLFF
14	NA	TRBV6-6	NA	TRBJ2-7	TGTGCCAGCAGTTACCAGGGGTCCTCCTACGAGCAGTACTTC	CASSYQGSSYEQYF
13	NA	TRBV19	NA	TRBJ1-2	TGTGCCAGTAGTATAGGAGACACATATGGCTACACCTTC	CASSIGDTYGYTF
11	NA	TRBV29-1	NA	TRBJ1-2	TGCAGCGTTCGGGCAGCCTATGGCTACACCTTC	CSVRAAYGYTF
15	NA	TRBV9	NA	TRBJ2-5	TGTGCCAGCAGCGCCTGGACGGGCAACCAAGAGACCCAGTACTTC	CASSAWTGNQETQYF
15	NA	TRBV18	NA	TRBJ1-1	TGTGCCAGCTCACCATTTGGTGGGTCCGACACTGAAGCTTTCTTT	CASSPFGGSDTEAFF
16	TRBD1	TRBV9	once	TRBJ1-1	TGTGCCAGCAGCGTAAGTGGGACAGACCTGAACACTGAAGCTTTCTTT	CASSVSGTDLNTEAFF
13	NA	TRBV10-1	NA	TRBJ1-1	TGCGCCAGCAGCGAAGGGGATTTCACTGAAGCTTTCTTT	CASSEGDFTEAFF
13	NA	TRBV29-1	NA	TRBJ2-7	TGCAGCGTTGCTTCGGGGTTTGACTACGAGCAGTACTTC	CSVASGFDYEQYF
15	TRBD1	TRBV11-1	NA	TRBJ2-7	TGTGCCAGCAGCTTAGCTCCCGGACAGGCCTACGAGCAGTACTTC	CASSLAPGQAYEQYF
14	TRBD1	TRBV6-5	NA	TRBJ1-2	TGTGCCAGCAGTGCTCGGACAGGGAGTAATGGCTACACCTTC	CASSARTGSNGYTF
13	NA	TRBV6-5	NA	TRBJ2-7	TGTGCCAGCAGTTACCACCGGTCCTACGAGCAGTACTTC	CASSYHRSYEQYF
16	NA	TRBV13	NA	TRBJ1-4	TGTGCCAGCAGCTTGGGCCAGATTTTTACTAATGAAAAACTGTTTTTT	CASSLGQIFTNEKLFF
14	NA	TRBV7-3	NA	TRBJ2-2	TGTGCCAGCAGCTATGGGACCGACGGCGGGGAGCTGTTTTTT	CASSYGTDGGELFF
12	NA	TRBV6-5	NA	TRBJ1-1	TGTGCCAGCAGTAACCCGGGGACTGAAGCTTTCTTT	CASSNPGTEAFF
15	NA	TRBV6-5	NA	TRBJ2-7	TGTGCCAGCAGTTACTCATGGGACCCTACCTACGAGCAGTACTTC	CASSYSWDPTYEQYF
14	NA	TRBV19	NA	TRBJ1-1	TGTGCCAGCAAGCAGAGGAACACGAACACTGAAGCTTTCTTT	CASKQRNTNTEAFF
17	NA	TRBV9	NA	TRBJ1-6	TGTGCCAGCAGCGTAGGTCAGGGGCAGCCCTATAATTCACCCCTCCACTTT	CASSVGQGQPYNSPLHF